The T cell receptor beta chain under discussion was sequenced for a study of T cells in Graves' hyperthyroidism and ophthalmopathy. Study-level points and caveats: Most thyroid clonotypes expanded above 0.001 were also detected in blood.

This clonotype was observed at least ten times. Its cognate antigen is unknown. The CDR3 is made up of 14 amino acids. V was clipped by 5 bases and J by 9 bases, with 14 bases between them. Each ophthalmopathy patient scored at least 3 on the Clinical Activity Score and at least 4 on NOSPECS grade, with duration under 3 months. The investigators amplified TCR beta CDR3 regions from RNA transcripts. RT-PCR in the first round (using the HTBI primer set) targeted the TCR CDR3. TCRdb redid the calling of the multiplex PCR reads with MiXCR, one entry per CDR3 protein. This sample has 660,000 or so distinct CDR3 sequences; around 21% occur once, and the top ten carry about 34%.

This chain links TRBV12-3 or TRBV12-4 with TRBJ1-6; possibly TRBD1 for D (5 bases). Sequenced input: blood. The receptor was isolated from a young man with Graves' ophthalmopathy. The CDR3 sequence: CASSPQGRPSPLHF. CDR3 nucleotide sequence: TGTGCCAGCAGTCCCCAGGGAAGACCTTCACCCCTCCACTTT.